Given below is one T cell receptor (beta chain) in context. Its antigen is still unknown. cDNA encoding TCR beta was synthesized via 5'RACE template switching incorporating UMIs. With the 5' RACE reads reprocessed, TCRdb shows one record per CDR3 protein and no DNA. Found here are roughly 300,000 distinct CDR3 sequences; the top ten clones hold 4% to 5%. Looked up from germline, CDR1 is SQVTM and CDR2 is ANQGSEA. There are 14 residues in the CDR3. This sample stems from a study of T cells expressing NK-cell markers. General study results and limits: The study left the HCMV specificity of expanded NKG2C+ T cell clones unresolved. As a fraction of CD8+ T cells, dominant NKG2C+ clonotypes reached roughly 1.0-7.0% in over 5 donors.

The V call is TRBV29-1, the J call TRBJ2-3; TCRdb selects TRBD1, and the lack of DNA leaves this call unchecked. Sequenced input: blood T cells: a sorted CD56 or NKG2C T cell subset, CD4+ or CD8+ T cells, or bulk PBMC T cells (not recorded which). The origin of this receptor is a woman aged 18 to 75 in good health. The CDR3 here is CSVDVGGAADTQYF.